This entry lists 20 T cell receptor beta chains sequenced from one sample in a study of cytomegalovirus exposure and HLA in healthy donors. The primer mix had 60 Vbeta and 13 Jbeta primers. Method: immunoSEQ multiplex PCR; TCRdb's copy keeps in-frame clones and lacks some. This table has 100,000 or so clones, around three quarters appearing once. The sequencing sample was made of PBMCs. These receptors were taken from a man aged 35-49 years in good health and CMV-seronegative.

The rearrangement links TRBV5-1 to TRBJ2-3, with D perhaps TRBD2 (5 bases). CDR3 length equals 12 residues. The germline V gene encodes CDR1 SGHRS and CDR2 YFSETQ. V lost 0 bases and J lost 6, with 5 bases in between. The CDR3 spells CASSLGGDTQYF. The CDR3, as DNA: TGCGCCAGCAGCTTGGGCGGGGATACGCAGTATTTT.

V gene TRBV27 combines with J gene TRBJ2-2; D uncertain. Germline CDR1 is MNHEY and CDR2 is SMNVEV (reference sequence). The V end lost 6 bases, the J end lost 7 bases, and 15 bases lay between the germline ends. The CDR3 loop spans 14 amino acids. The CDR3 DNA sequence: TGTGCCAGCAGGTCAATACTGGTAAACGGGGAGCTGTTTTTT. Encoded protein: CASRSILVNGELFF.

This clone was found a few times. An end of the junction differs from the germline gene, which may be a read error. The V call is TRBV7-9, the J call TRBJ1-6; the D is unclear. The germline V gene has CDR1 SEHNR and CDR2 FQNEAQ (reference sequence). The CDR3 runs to 16 residues. The CDR3 protein is CSSSPGSVVVGSPLHF. Written as DNA, the CDR3 is TGTTCCAGCAGCCCGGGGAGTGTGGTGGTAGGATCACCCCTCCACTTT. Supplemented by reference TRBV7-9 and TRBJ1-6, the full variable domain reads DTGVSQNPRHKITKRGQNVTFRCDPISEHNRLYWYRQTLGQGPEFLTYFQNEAQLEKSRLLSDRFSAERPKGSFSTLEIQRTEQGDSAMYLCSSSPGSVVVGSPLHFGNGTRLTVT.

The rearrangement uses TRBV2 and TRBJ2-2; 7 bases match TRBD2. Unmatched junction bases numbered 5, after V lost 1 base and J lost 3 bases. The CDR3 has 16 residues. Germline V gene lookup returns CDR1 SNHLY and CDR2 FYNNEI. The CDR3 spells CASSEVGGRDTGELFF. The CDR3 region has the DNA TGTGCCAGCAGTGAAGTTGGTGGGAGGGACACCGGGGAGCTGTTTTTT.

The chain employs TRBV18 and TRBJ2-1; 11 nucleotides match TRBD2. The CDR3 length is 18 residues. The germline V gene encodes CDR1 KGHSH and CDR2 LQKENI. V dropped 5 bases and J dropped 2; count of bases not matched to a gene: 11. CDR3: CASSDSGGARSPYNEQFF. CDR3 coding DNA: TGTGCCAGCTCAGATAGCGGGGGGGCGAGGAGTCCCTACAATGAGCAGTTCTTC.

The chain recombines TRBV5-1 with TRBJ2-3; perhaps TRBD1 as D (5 bases). The germline V gene encodes CDR1 SGHRS and CDR2 YFSETQ. The CDR3 sequence is 14 residues long. Trimming removed 4 bases at V and 1 base at J, with 10 bases between. The CDR3 here is CASSAPQGTDTQYF. The CDR3 DNA follows: TGCGCCAGCAGCGCCCCACAGGGCACAGATACGCAGTATTTT. Full variable domain (rest looked up from reference TRBV5-1 and TRBJ2-3): KAGVTQTPRYLIKTRGQQVTLSCSPISGHRSVSWYQQTPGQGLQFLFEYFSETQRNKGNFPGRFSGRQFSNSRSEMNVSTLELGDSALYLCASSAPQGTDTQYFGPGTRLTVL.

V gene TRBV6-1 combines with J gene TRBJ2-1; TRBD2 matches at 10 bases. The CDR3 has 15 residues. Germline V lookup: CDR1 MNHNS, CDR2 SASEGT. V was pared by 6 bases and J by 3 bases, with 5 bases of the junction left unmatched. The CDR3 nucleotides are TGTGCCAGCAGCGCAACTAGCGGGGACTACAATGAGCAGTTCTTC. It translates to CASSATSGDYNEQFF.

This sequence joins TRBV12-2 and TRBJ2-1; TRBD2 is the table's D call, not checked against the DNA. TRBV12-2 is shown as a pseudogene. This CDR3 is 18 amino acids long. The CDR3 is CASRLVGTSGGPHNEQFF. In nucleotides, the CDR3 is TGTGCAAGTCGCTTAGTTGGCACTAGCGGGGGACCACACAATGAGCAGTTCTTC.

The sample holds one count of this clone. The rearrangement joins TRBV11-2 to TRBJ1-3; 10 bases agree with TRBD1. Germline CDR1 and CDR2: SGHAT and FQNNGV. This CDR3 is 17 amino acids long. V trimming: 4 bases; J trimming: 1 base; junction bases outside the gene matches: 7. The CDR3 is CASSYGPGQGSGNTIYF. The CDR3 DNA sequence: TGTGCCAGCAGCTATGGGCCGGGACAGGGGTCTGGAAACACCATATATTTT.

To note about this clone: The junction departs from the called germline gene at one end, perhaps through a read error. The genes are TRBV7-9 and TRBJ2-6, with 8 nucleotides matching TRBD1. The CDR3 runs 17 residues. The germline gives CDR1 SEHNR, CDR2 FQNEAQ (reference sequence). The CDR3 region is CSSSLPGGAAGANVLTF. Written as DNA, the CDR3 is TGTTCCAGCAGCTTACCAGGGGGCGCCGCCGGGGCCAACGTCCTGACTTTC.

This clone was recorded once. The chain combines TRBV7-2 with TRBJ2-2, with a tentative D call TRBD1 (6 bases). Germline V CDR1 and CDR2: SGHTA, FQGNSA. V was trimmed by 5 bases and J by 0 bases, leaving 10 bases between them. The CDR3 loop spans 15 amino acids. The chain's CDR3 is CASSRGQPNTGELFF. CDR3 sequence (DNA): TGTGCCAGCAGCAGAGGACAGCCGAACACCGGGGAGCTGTTTTTT.

This clone was picked up one time. The rearrangement joins TRBV15 to TRBJ2-3; tentatively, D is TRBD1 (5 bases). Germline V gene lookup returns CDR1 LNHNV and CDR2 YYDKDF (reference sequence). V lost 0 bases, J lost 2 bases, and 18 bases lay in between. The CDR3 spans 18 residues. Here the CDR3 reads CATSRDLQGPRSTDTQYF. CDR3 nucleotides: TGTGCCACCAGCAGAGACCTCCAGGGCCCCCGATCCACAGATACGCAGTATTTT.

The chain combines TRBV11-3 with TRBJ2-3; D not resolved. V gave up 5 bases and J gave up 2 bases, with 5 bases separating them. The CDR3 is 12 amino acids. CDR1 and CDR2 from the germline V gene are SGHNT and YENEEA. This CDR3 reads CASSGDTDTQYF. The CDR3 DNA follows: TGTGCCAGCAGCGGAGACACAGATACGCAGTATTTT.

Only a few counts were recorded for this clone. The chain links TRBV5-8 to TRBJ1-5; 9 positions agree with TRBD1. The germline V gene encodes CDR1 SGHTS and CDR2 YDEGEE. This CDR3 has 15 residues. V shed 4 bases, J shed 6 bases, and the junction held 8 bases outside the gene matches. The CDR3 reads CASSTQGAQGQPQHF. The CDR3 nucleotides read TGTGCCAGCAGCACACAGGGGGCGCAGGGTCAGCCCCAGCATTTT.

This chain connects TRBV6-6 to TRBJ2-3; 8 nucleotides match TRBD2. The germline CDR1 and CDR2 sequences are MNHNY and SVGAGI (reference sequence). There are 14 residues in the CDR3. With 4 bases clipped from V and 3 bases from J, the junction kept 3 bases outside the gene matches. The CDR3 DNA reads as TGTGCCAGCAGTTCTCAGCGGGGGACAGATACGCAGTATTTT. It codes for CASSSQRGTDTQYF.

V and J are TRBV10-3 and TRBJ2-5; weak D call: TRBD1 (7 bases). Deletions cut 11 bases from V and 0 bases from J, with 19 bases between. The CDR3 consists of 15 residues. Germline V gene sequence: CDR1 ENHRY, CDR2 SYGVKD. The CDR3 nucleotides read TGTGCCTCTCAGGAGGGACAGCGGTACCAAGAGACCCAGTACTTC. It specifies CASQEGQRYQETQYF.

The chain uses TRBV6-1 and TRBJ1-3; 7 bases fit TRBD1. The V gene end was trimmed by 5 bases and the J gene end by 5 bases; junction bases not matched to a gene: 9. CDR1 and CDR2 (germline): MNHNS, SASEGT. This CDR3 spans 15 amino acids. CDR3 DNA sequence: TGTGCCAGCAGTAGAAGCGGACAGGATCGAAACACCATATATTTT. Protein: CASSRSGQDRNTIYF.

This chain uses TRBV11-2 with TRBJ2-1, with 12 bases that match TRBD2. This CDR3 spans 14 amino acids. The J segment lost 9 bases and the V segment lost 4 bases, leaving 4 bases of the junction unmatched. Germline V gene lookup returns CDR1 SGHAT and CDR2 FQNNGV. The CDR3 loop reads CASSSGLAGIEQFF. The CDR3 coding sequence is TGTGCCAGCAGCTCCGGACTAGCGGGGATTGAGCAGTTCTTC.

The V and J genes are TRBV18 and TRBJ1-6, with TRBD1 matching 8 bases. This CDR3 region has 14 residues. The germline gives CDR1 KGHSH, CDR2 LQKENI. With V trimmed by 4 bases and J by 10 bases, 6 bases remained unmatched. CDR3 sequence (DNA): TGTGCCAGCTCACACGGACAGGGTAGCTCACCCCTCCACTTT. It translates to CASSHGQGSSPLHF.

The V gene is TRBV21-1, the J gene TRBJ2-5; TRBD2 was called by the table and not checked on the DNA. TRBV21-1 is labeled a pseudogene. The CDR3 spans 15 residues. This CDR3 reads CASSKVGRVEETQYF. The CDR3 coding sequence is TGTGCCAGCAGCAAAGTAGGGAGGGTGGAAGAGACCCAGTACTTC.